This T cell receptor (beta chain) was identified in a study of type 1 regulatory T cells. Study background: T-allo10 is a Tr1-enriched, alloantigen-specific CD4 T cell product made in vitro.

This clonotype was counted a few times. Germline V lookup: CDR1 SGHDT, CDR2 YYEEEE. The germline V and J ends were trimmed by 1 base and 0 bases, with 13 bases remaining between them. The CDR3 has 16 amino acids. TCRdb itself ran the reads through MiXCR, one entry per CDR3 protein. Of approximately 97,000 distinct CDR3 sequences listed, roughly 31% are singletons. The chain has TRBV5-6 and TRBJ1-1; no clear D. The material sequenced was CD4+ T cells, either the whole sample or a sorted fraction (not recorded which). The clonotype was recovered from a human donor in good health. Here the CDR3 reads CASSLFGRVMNTEAFF. CDR3 bases: TGTGCCAGCAGCTTGTTCGGCAGAGTCATGAACACTGAAGCTTTCTTT.